The sequence of this T cell receptor beta chain was determined in a study of T-cell reconstitution after alpha-beta-depleted transplantation in children. Study-level findings and limits: Surviving recipient cells, namely T cells and thymic progenitors, were the source of high day-60 TCRbeta diversity in some patients.

V was cut by 5 bases and J by 6 bases, with 11 bases left in between. This CDR3 has 13 residues. The germline V gene encodes CDR1 SGHRS and CDR2 YFSETQ. The authors prepared the TCRbeta library with unique molecular identifiers. TCRdb used MiXCR to reprocess the PCR reads, holding one entry per CDR3 protein. The sample comprises roughly 670,000 distinct CDR3 sequences, around 12% of which are singletons, and 0.79% rests with the top ten. This clonotype showed up many times. The antigen is unknown. This chain joins TRBV5-1 and TRBJ1-4; D may be TRBD1 (5 bases). The receptor was derived from a girl aged 2-15 years with congenital amegakaryocytic thrombocytopenia, due to receive a stem cell transplant. The material sequenced was PBMCs, taken before TCRalphabeta/CD19-depleted stem cell transplant. The CDR3 nucleotides read TGCGCCAGCAGTCGGGGAGGGGATGAAAAACTGTTTTTT. Residues: CASSRGGDEKLFF.